The subject of this entry is one TCR beta chain. Its antigen is as yet unknown. The CDR3 is 16 residues long. Trimming stripped 2 bases from V and 0 bases from J, with 11 bases between. The germline V gene encodes CDR1 SGHTA and CDR2 FQGNSA. The data derive from a study of human T cells and chemical hapten exposure. TCRdb reanalysed the RACE reads using MiXCR and keeps one entry per CDR3 protein. The sample includes 190,000 or so distinct CDR3 sequences, around 23% seen only once; the top ten take over 2%. Time point of the sample: patch test 3, about 24 weeks after DPC sensitization. Treatment meaning: therapeutic diphenylcyclopropenone sensitization with weekly scalp DPC. Whole-study results and caveats: Sensitization with DPC brought no change to TCRs above 1 in 1000 in frequency.

The origin of this receptor is a woman aged 40-49 years with alopecia areata. Some clones in this sample may be carry-over from other donors' samples. Sequences were derived from whole blood, sampled in connection with sensitization to the hapten diphenylcyclopropenone (DPC). This chain joins TRBV7-2 and TRBJ1-3; TRBD1 might be the D (5 bases). CDR3 coding DNA: TGTGCCAGCAGCTTATACGGAGGGGCCTCTGGAAACACCATATATTTT. Translating it yields CASSLYGGASGNTIYF.